This T cell receptor beta chain was sequenced for a study of identical twins' blood T cells. V shed 5 bases and J 4 bases; nucleotides not matched to a gene: 6. Germline V gives CDR1 LGHDT, CDR2 YNNKEL (reference sequence). This CDR3 region has 15 residues. One entry per CDR3 protein, called by TCRdb with MiXCR from the 5' RACE reads. The repertoire consists of 300,000 to 400,000 distinct CDR3 sequences, with about 28% occurring once and the leading ten covering roughly 5.5%. The sample was PBMCs. V and J are TRBV3-1 and TRBJ1-4; 8 bases agree with TRBD1. The origin of this receptor is a woman aged 18-49 years in good health. CDR3 protein: CASSLQTGVNEKLFF. For the CDR3, the DNA is TGTGCCAGCAGCTTACAGACAGGGGTTAATGAAAAACTGTTTTTT.